This T cell receptor beta chain was identified during a study of shared clonotypes between healthy human individuals (dated by TCRdb to the early 2020s). Regarding the research as a whole: The cohort included a few men and two women between 18 and 49 years of age. The study deeply sequenced blood TCR repertoires of about five healthy adults to estimate repertoire size and the extent of clonotype sharing between individuals. Each donor's leukapheresis produced roughly between roughly 0.9 and 8.9 billion PBMCs. For each donor, three plates each were used for CD4 naive and CD4 memory, two plates were used for CD8 naive, and one plate was used for CD8 memory. Different laboratories and diverse techniques were used to prepare libraries and sequence TCR repertoires, to increase sequencing depth and limit assay-specific biases.

Broad study findings and their caveats: Pairwise subsampling led to the expectation that sequencing depth would affect the degree of clonotype sharing among donors. Higher generation probabilities were observed for clonotypes shared by all four sorted-subset donors than for non-shared clonotypes. The genetic and exposure-history diversity represented was limited by the small number of donors. Naive subsets generally had larger estimated clonotype richness than memory subsets did. Sampling was restricted to blood, and TCR repertoires in tissues likely differ from the TCR repertoires found in blood. Even with the large sequencing depth, rarefaction of the sorted-subset datasets indicated that sequencing was incomplete. Sharing across several donors was observed for 4.5% to 6.5% of naive CD4, under 4% of naive CD8, over 2% of memory CD4, and about 0.38% of memory CD8 clonotypes.

TCR CDR3 regions were amplified from genomic DNA by multiplex PCR using the deep immunoSEQ assay. Genomic DNA extracted from each cell subset was distributed evenly over all wells of several immunoSEQ 96-well plates, and each plate served as one replicate. For sorted subsets, around 0.2 ug genomic DNA, equal to tens of thousands of T cell genomes, was loaded into each replicate PCR. Purified libraries were measured with a Qubit 3.0 fluorometer, size-checked on a Bioanalyzer 2100, and measured again with the KAPA Library Quantification kit. A separate single-read 150-cycle Illumina NextSeq 550 flow cell was used to sequence each immunoSEQ 96-well plate. As for the original processing: The immunoSEQ output contained only junctional sequences without quality scores, so filtering could not match that applied to full-length reads. To assign V/J genes and CDR3, sequences were annotated against IMGT germline references using PyIR, a Python wrapper for IgBLAST v1.9. Any read was removed if the V/J assignment was weak (E-value above 1e-6), the CDR3 was missing, or the read contained stop codons, out-of-frame junctions, or ambiguous translated residues. V3J clonotypes were defined by identical inferred V gene, J gene, and CDR3 amino acid sequence. The percentage overlap between two repertoires was calculated by dividing the number of shared unique clonotypes by the size of the smaller repertoire. Repertoire richness was assessed with RTK rarefaction, the Chao1 estimator, and Recon v2.1 estimates of unobserved clonotypes. For all TCRbeta clonotypes obtained by the gDNA method from a few donors, generation probabilities were computed with OLGA. TCRdb holds this immuneACCESS table with in-frame rearrangements only. Some clones are missing; in checked studies, unresolved V genes explain under half, and the rest has no known cause. The DNA gave D and trimming, while V, J and clone size come from that table. The sample contains roughly 2.5 million clones, more than 80% of them found a single time. About 0.13% of the sample belongs to the ten largest clones.

In regard to this clone: The antigen this receptor binds is unknown. Base-call qualities are not available, and no considerably larger clone is one nucleotide away.

The germline V gene (reference sequence) yields MNHEY for CDR1 and SMNVEV for CDR2. The cysteine opens and the phenylalanine closes a CDR3 of 16 amino acids. The kept DNA is CDR3 alone, 48 bases in frame from the first base. V trim: 4 bases; J trim: 2 bases; unmatched bases: 3. Healthy HIV-negative adults with no recently reported acute infections or vaccinations were included as donors. Every donor was a Caucasian adult living in Nashville, Tennessee, USA. Magnetic negative selection was used to enrich CD4+ T cells, after which naive cells were positively selected on CD45RA and the negative fraction became the memory subset. After blood collection by leukapheresis, PBMCs were isolated using Ficoll-Histopaque density gradient centrifugation and then cryopreserved in the vapor phase of liquid nitrogen. Analytical flow cytometry was used to check the purity and quantity of every magnetically sorted T cell population. Each sorted fraction had its genomic DNA isolated and then quantified by UV absorbance on a Nanodrop 2000c.

The receptor comes from a man aged 18 to 29 in good health. Here the chain combines TRBV27 and TRBJ2-2; a stretch of 11 junction bases matches TRBD2. The sample consisted of naive CD4+ T cells sorted from blood. According to the study, the label for this sample's cell subset or site signals: CD45RA+ positively selected. This receptor has the CDR3 CASSSSGRPNTGELFF. The DNA reads as follows: TGTGCCAGCAGTTCTAGCGGGAGGCCTAACACCGGGGAGCTGTTTTTT.